The T cell receptor (beta chain) described here comes from a study of T cells in Graves' hyperthyroidism and ophthalmopathy. Study in general: Upon initial diagnosis and before any treatment, peripheral blood was collected.

Patients were aged 18 to 65, had disease duration under 2 months, and had newly diagnosed hyperthyroidism. The authors took PBMCs from over 8.5 ml fresh peripheral blood. Using RNA transcripts as the source, TCR beta CDR3 regions were amplified. HTBI primers were used for first-round RT-PCR of the TCR CDR3. A single record per CDR3 protein comes from TCRdb applying MiXCR to the multiplex PCR reads. The sample consists of about 25,000 distinct CDR3 sequences, 49% of them appearing once. This clonotype is medium-sized by share. The CDR3 has 15 residues. Germline V lookup: CDR1 SGHTA, CDR2 FQGNSA. With 5 bases clipped from V and 6 bases from J, the junction kept 9 bases outside the gene matches.

This TCR derives from a woman aged 40 to 55 with Graves' hyperthyroidism that later progressed to Graves' ophthalmopathy. Specimen: blood. The V and J genes are TRBV7-2 and TRBJ2-1; 8 bases match TRBD1. CDR3 loop: CASSVRLGTGNEQFF. Written as DNA, the CDR3 is TGTGCCAGCAGCGTCAGACTCGGGACAGGCAATGAGCAGTTCTTC. The variable domain in full, with the rest retrieved from reference TRBV7-2 and TRBJ2-1, is GAGVSQSPSNKVTEKGKDVELRCDPISGHTALYWYRQSLGQGLEFLIYFQGNSAPDKSGLPSDRFSAERTGGSVSTLTIQRTQQEDSAVYLCASSVRLGTGNEQFFGPGTRLTVL.